This is a list of T cell receptor beta chains from one sample in a study of cytomegalovirus exposure and HLA in healthy donors. Some clones are missing from TCRdb's copy, which holds only in-frame ones; the method was immunoSEQ multiplex PCR. The data show under 150,000 clones, around four fifths seen once. The sequenced sample was PBMCs. The origin of the receptors is a woman between 35 and 50 years old in good health and CMV-seronegative. The CDR3 runs from the conserved cysteine through the conserved F or W. Fields, in order: clone size, D gene, V gene, J gene, CDR3 protein, CDR3 DNA. D genes are given only for firm matches. For some rows the clone size is stated as once, few or many, or as a class when expanded; others skip it.

clone_size: NA
d_call: NA
v_call: TRBV6-6
j_call: TRBJ2-5
cdr3_aa: CASIRGRDQETQYF
cdr3_nt: TGTGCCAGCATACGAGGCAGGGACCAAGAGACCCAGTACTTC

clone_size: NA
d_call: TRBD1
v_call: TRBV19
j_call: TRBJ1-5
cdr3_aa: CASVDRVPNQPQHF
cdr3_nt: TGTGCCAGTGTGGACAGGGTCCCCAATCAGCCCCAGCATTTT

clone_size: NA
d_call: NA
v_call: TRBV7-9
j_call: TRBJ1-6
cdr3_aa: CASSLVGRLNSPLHF
cdr3_nt: TGTGCCAGCAGCTTAGTCGGCAGGCTTAATTCACCCCTCCACTTT

clone_size: NA
d_call: NA
v_call: TRBV7-2
j_call: TRBJ1-5
cdr3_aa: CASSLSLDQPQHF
cdr3_nt: TGTGCCAGCAGCTTATCGTTAGATCAGCCCCAGCATTTT

clone_size: NA
d_call: TRBD1
v_call: TRBV7-8
j_call: TRBJ1-2
cdr3_aa: CASSPRDSSYGYTF
cdr3_nt: TGTGCCAGCAGCCCGAGGGACAGCTCCTATGGCTACACCTTC

clone_size: NA
d_call: TRBD2
v_call: TRBV7-2
j_call: TRBJ2-7
cdr3_aa: CASSMTSGDEQYF
cdr3_nt: TGTGCCAGCAGCATGACTAGCGGGGACGAGCAGTACTTC

clone_size: NA
d_call: TRBD1
v_call: TRBV5-4
j_call: TRBJ1-1
cdr3_aa: CASSLQGGTEAFF
cdr3_nt: TGTGCCAGCAGCTTACAGGGGGGCACTGAAGCTTTCTTT

clone_size: NA
d_call: NA
v_call: TRBV6-5
j_call: TRBJ1-4
cdr3_aa: CASSYSLGATNEKLFF
cdr3_nt: TGTGCCAGCAGTTACTCCCTGGGAGCAACTAATGAAAAACTGTTTTTT

clone_size: NA
d_call: TRBD1
v_call: TRBV6-5
j_call: TRBJ2-7
cdr3_aa: CASSFYFRDRGYEQYF
cdr3_nt: TGTGCCAGCAGTTTCTATTTTAGGGACAGGGGCTACGAGCAGTACTTC

clone_size: NA
d_call: NA
v_call: TRBV4-1
j_call: TRBJ2-7
cdr3_aa: CASSHASSYEQYF
cdr3_nt: TGCGCCAGCAGCCATGCCAGCTCCTACGAGCAGTACTTC

clone_size: NA
d_call: TRBD2
v_call: TRBV7-3
j_call: TRBJ2-3
cdr3_aa: CASRDTSGDDTQYF
cdr3_nt: TGTGCCAGCAGGGATACTAGCGGGGATGATACGCAGTATTTT

clone_size: NA
d_call: NA
v_call: TRBV6-5
j_call: TRBJ1-1
cdr3_aa: CASSSVNTEAFF
cdr3_nt: TGTGCCAGCAGTTCAGTGAACACTGAAGCTTTCTTT

clone_size: NA
d_call: TRBD1
v_call: TRBV7-7
j_call: TRBJ2-5
cdr3_aa: CASSLGGQGRETQYF
cdr3_nt: TGTGCTAGCAGCTTAGGGGGACAGGGAAGAGAGACCCAGTACTTC

clone_size: NA
d_call: NA
v_call: TRBV28
j_call: TRBJ1-6
cdr3_aa: CASSFGGGGSPLHF
cdr3_nt: TGTGCCAGCAGTTTCGGGGGAGGTGGCTCACCCCTCCACTTT

clone_size: NA
d_call: TRBD2
v_call: TRBV11-1
j_call: TRBJ2-1
cdr3_aa: CASSLGTSGGAYNEQFF
cdr3_nt: TGTGCCAGCAGCTTAGGGACTAGCGGGGGGGCCTACAATGAGCAGTTCTTC

clone_size: NA
d_call: TRBD2
v_call: TRBV5-6
j_call: TRBJ2-1
cdr3_aa: CASSFTGSGGNEQFF
cdr3_nt: TGTGCCAGCAGCTTCACGGGTAGCGGGGGGAATGAGCAGTTCTTC

clone_size: NA
d_call: NA
v_call: TRBV5-8
j_call: TRBJ2-5
cdr3_aa: CASSLDSAGETQYF
cdr3_nt: TGTGCCAGCAGCTTGGACAGTGCAGGAGAGACCCAGTACTTC

clone_size: NA
d_call: NA
v_call: TRBV6-1
j_call: TRBJ2-7
cdr3_aa: CASSESVRGEQYF
cdr3_nt: TGTGCCAGCAGTGAATCCGTACGGGGCGAGCAGTACTTC

clone_size: NA
d_call: NA
v_call: TRBV4-1
j_call: TRBJ2-3
cdr3_aa: CASSQRTSTDTQYF
cdr3_nt: TGCGCCAGCAGCCAAAGGACTAGCACAGATACGCAGTATTTT

clone_size: NA
d_call: NA
v_call: TRBV20-1
j_call: TRBJ1-1
cdr3_aa: CSGLENTEAFF
cdr3_nt: TGCAGTGGACTGGAGAACACTGAAGCTTTCTTT

clone_size: NA
d_call: NA
v_call: TRBV25-1
j_call: TRBJ2-7
cdr3_aa: CASSYSYEQYF
cdr3_nt: TGTGCCAGCAGTTACTCCTACGAGCAGTACTTC

clone_size: NA
d_call: TRBD1
v_call: TRBV29-1
j_call: TRBJ1-1
cdr3_aa: CSVGRTGTTEAFF
cdr3_nt: TGCAGCGTCGGACGGACAGGGACCACTGAAGCTTTCTTT

clone_size: NA
d_call: NA
v_call: TRBV5-1
j_call: TRBJ1-3
cdr3_aa: CASSLLETGTIYF
cdr3_nt: TGCGCCAGCAGCTTACTTGAAACTGGCACCATATATTTT

clone_size: NA
d_call: NA
v_call: TRBV4-1
j_call: TRBJ1-2
cdr3_aa: CASSHTEPGLYTF
cdr3_nt: TGCGCCAGCAGCCATACCGAACCGGGTCTCTACACCTTC

clone_size: NA
d_call: NA
v_call: TRBV27
j_call: TRBJ2-2
cdr3_aa: CASSLEGALSSNTGELFF
cdr3_nt: TGTGCCAGCAGTTTAGAAGGGGCCCTTTCCTCGAACACCGGGGAGCTGTTTTTT

clone_size: NA
d_call: TRBD2
v_call: TRBV25-1
j_call: TRBJ2-1
cdr3_aa: CASGAGGGYNEQFF
cdr3_nt: TGTGCCAGTGGAGCGGGGGGGGGCTACAATGAGCAGTTCTTC

clone_size: NA
d_call: NA
v_call: TRBV12-2
j_call: TRBJ2-5
cdr3_aa: CASRPQRQGQQETQYF
cdr3_nt: TGTGCAAGTCGCCCCCAAAGACAGGGGCAACAAGAGACCCAGTACTTC

clone_size: NA
d_call: NA
v_call: TRBV21-1
j_call: TRBJ2-5
cdr3_aa: CASTDSGGLRKEETQYF
cdr3_nt: TGTGCCAGCACCGATAGCGGGGGGCTCCGAAAGGAAGAGACCCAGTACTTC

clone_size: NA
d_call: NA
v_call: TRBV5-1
j_call: TRBJ2-7
cdr3_aa: CASSLSNYEQYF
cdr3_nt: TGCGCCAGCAGCTTGAGCAACTACGAGCAGTACTTC

clone_size: NA
d_call: TRBD2
v_call: TRBV7-2
j_call: TRBJ2-5
cdr3_aa: CASSWGTSGGGETQYF
cdr3_nt: TGTGCCAGCAGCTGGGGGACTAGCGGGGGAGGAGAGACCCAGTACTTC

clone_size: NA
d_call: TRBD2
v_call: TRBV7-2
j_call: TRBJ2-1
cdr3_aa: CASSLSGGQYNEQFF
cdr3_nt: TGTGCCAGCAGCTTGAGCGGGGGCCAATACAATGAGCAGTTCTTC

clone_size: NA
d_call: NA
v_call: TRBV28
j_call: TRBJ2-3
cdr3_aa: CASSLRGPDTQYF
cdr3_nt: TGTGCCAGCAGTTTAAGGGGCCCAGATACGCAGTATTTT

clone_size: few
d_call: NA
v_call: TRBV7-3
j_call: TRBJ2-3
cdr3_aa: CASSPTRISSTDTQYF
cdr3_nt: TGTGCCAGCAGCCCGACTCGGATTTCTAGCACAGATACGCAGTATTTT

clone_size: NA
d_call: TRBD2
v_call: TRBV25-1
j_call: TRBJ2-1
cdr3_aa: CASSDPTSPGVEQFF
cdr3_nt: TGTGCCAGCAGTGACCCGACTAGCCCTGGAGTGGAGCAGTTCTTC

clone_size: NA
d_call: NA
v_call: TRBV5-6
j_call: TRBJ2-7
cdr3_aa: CASSLGFGSSSSYEQYF
cdr3_nt: TGTGCCAGCAGCTTGGGTTTTGGGTCTTCTAGCTCCTACGAGCAGTACTTC

clone_size: once
d_call: TRBD2
v_call: TRBV30
j_call: TRBJ2-3
cdr3_aa: CAWSAPSGGAAGDTQYF
cdr3_nt: TGTGCCTGGAGTGCCCCTAGCGGGGGGGCCGCCGGAGATACGCAGTATTTT

clone_size: NA
d_call: NA
v_call: TRBV7-8
j_call: TRBJ1-2
cdr3_aa: CASSFSGLGGYTF
cdr3_nt: TGTGCCAGCAGCTTCTCAGGGTTGGGCGGCTACACCTTC

clone_size: NA
d_call: TRBD2
v_call: TRBV15
j_call: TRBJ2-2
cdr3_aa: CATSRAGRANTGELFF
cdr3_nt: TGTGCCACCAGCAGAGCGGGGAGGGCCAACACCGGGGAGCTGTTTTTT

clone_size: NA
d_call: TRBD1
v_call: TRBV6-5
j_call: TRBJ1-2
cdr3_aa: CASSYFSRGNYGYTF
cdr3_nt: TGTGCCAGCAGTTACTTCTCCAGGGGGAACTATGGCTACACCTTC

clone_size: NA
d_call: TRBD1
v_call: TRBV2
j_call: TRBJ1-3
cdr3_aa: CASRRTGLRGNTIYF
cdr3_nt: TGTGCCAGCAGAAGGACAGGGCTGCGGGGAAACACCATATATTTT

clone_size: NA
d_call: NA
v_call: TRBV2
j_call: TRBJ1-1
cdr3_aa: CASGANQADTEAFF
cdr3_nt: TGTGCCAGCGGTGCAAACCAGGCTGACACTGAAGCTTTCTTT